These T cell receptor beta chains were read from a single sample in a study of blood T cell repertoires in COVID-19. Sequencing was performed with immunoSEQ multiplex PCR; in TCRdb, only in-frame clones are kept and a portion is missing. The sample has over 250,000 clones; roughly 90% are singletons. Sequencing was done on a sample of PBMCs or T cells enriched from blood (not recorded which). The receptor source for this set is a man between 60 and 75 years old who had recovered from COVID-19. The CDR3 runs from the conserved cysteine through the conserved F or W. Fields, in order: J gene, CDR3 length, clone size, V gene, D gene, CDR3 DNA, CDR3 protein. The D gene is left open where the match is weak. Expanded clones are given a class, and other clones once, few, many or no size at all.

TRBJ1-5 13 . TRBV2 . TGTGCCAGCAGCCCAGTGCCGGGTCAGCCCCAGCATTTT CASSPVPGQPQHF
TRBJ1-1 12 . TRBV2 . TGTGCCAGCAGGGGCCGGGGGACTGAAGCTTTCTTT CASRGRGTEAFF
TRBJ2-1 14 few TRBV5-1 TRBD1 TGCGCCAGCAGACCAGGGGGCTCCCACAATGAGCAGTTCTTC CASRPGGSHNEQFF
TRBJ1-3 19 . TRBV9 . TGTGCCAGCAGCGTAAACGATTGGAACAGGGCGAGCTCTGGAAACACCATATATTTT CASSVNDWNRASSGNTIYF
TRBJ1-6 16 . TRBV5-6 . TGTGCCAGCAGCAGATATGGACTTTCCACTAATTCACCCCTCCACTTT CASSRYGLSTNSPLHF
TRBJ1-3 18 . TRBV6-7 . TGTGCCAGCAATCTTAATGAGGACAGAGCACCCTCTGGAAACACCATATATTTT CASNLNEDRAPSGNTIYF
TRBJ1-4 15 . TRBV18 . TGTGCCAGCTCACCAGTGCAGGGTTGGAATGAAAAACTGTTTTTT CASSPVQGWNEKLFF
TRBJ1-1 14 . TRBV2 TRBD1 TGTGCCAGCAGTGAAGTACAGGGGTACACTGAAGCTTTCTTT CASSEVQGYTEAFF
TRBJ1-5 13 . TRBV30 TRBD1 TGTGCCTGGAGCCAGACAGGGGATCAGCCCCAGCATTTT CAWSQTGDQPQHF
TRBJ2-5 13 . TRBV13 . TGTGCCAGCAGCGCGCGTGACCAAGAGACCCAGTACTTC CASSARDQETQYF
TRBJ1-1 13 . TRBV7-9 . TGTGCCAGCAGCTTAACCACAGGGAACAGCGGTTTCTTT CASSLTTGNSGFF
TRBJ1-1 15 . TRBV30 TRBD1 TGTGCCTGCCCACCAGCCGGGACAGGGCTATCTGAAGCTTTCTTT CACPPAGTGLSEAFF
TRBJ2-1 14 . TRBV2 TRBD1 TGTGCCAGCAGTGCTTTGCAGGGGGTAAATGAGCAGTTCTTC CASSALQGVNEQFF
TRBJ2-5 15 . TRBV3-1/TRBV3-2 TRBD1 TGTGCCAGCAGCCTCCGGGGCAGGGGGCGTGAGACCCAGTACTTC CASSLRGRGRETQYF
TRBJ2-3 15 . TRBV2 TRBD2 TGTGCCAGCAGTGGGGCTAGCGGGGGGGCAAATACGCAGTATTTT CASSGASGGANTQYF
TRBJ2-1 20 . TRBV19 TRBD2 TGTGCCAGTAGTATAGTAGAGCGGGGGGCCCGCCCAGCCAGGAACAATGAGCAGTTCTTC CASSIVERGARPARNNEQFF
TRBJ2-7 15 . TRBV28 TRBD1 TGTGCCAGCAGTGGGTGGGGACAGCAGTCCTACGAGCAGTACTTC CASSGWGQQSYEQYF
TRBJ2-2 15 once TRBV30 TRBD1 TGTGCCTGGAGTCCACGGACAGGGAGCACCGGGGAGCTGTTTTTT CAWSPRTGSTGELFF
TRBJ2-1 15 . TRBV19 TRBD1 TGTGCCAGTAGGAGGACAGGGGGAAACTACAATGAGCAGTTCTTC CASRRTGGNYNEQFF
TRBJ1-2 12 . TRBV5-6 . TGTGCCAGCACGGAGACTAACTATGGCTACACCTTC CASTETNYGYTF
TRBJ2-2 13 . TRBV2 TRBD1 TGTGCCAGCAGTAACAGGGGCACCGGGGAGCTGTTTTTT CASSNRGTGELFF
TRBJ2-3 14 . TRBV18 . TGTGCCAGCTCACCACTTGTAGCCTCAGATACGCAGTATTTT CASSPLVASDTQYF
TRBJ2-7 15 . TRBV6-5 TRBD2 TGTGCCAGCAATCTGGGACTAGCGGGAGTCTACGAGCAGTACTTC CASNLGLAGVYEQYF
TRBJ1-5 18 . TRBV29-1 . TGCAGCGTTGAAGTTCGGCACCCCATGGGCCATAGCAATCAGCCCCAGCATTTT CSVEVRHPMGHSNQPQHF
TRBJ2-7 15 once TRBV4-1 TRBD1 TGCGCCAGCAGCCAAATTACAGGGGACCTCTACGAGCAGTACTTC CASSQITGDLYEQYF
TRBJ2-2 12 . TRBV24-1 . TGTGCCACCAGTGCAGGGCCCGGGGAGCTGTTTTTT CATSAGPGELFF
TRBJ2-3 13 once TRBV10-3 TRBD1 TGTGCCATTTCCGGGACAGAGGCAGATACGCAGTATTTT CAISGTEADTQYF
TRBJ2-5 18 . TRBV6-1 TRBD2 TGTGCCAGCAGTGAAACCTTTGGACTAGCGGGCCAACAAGAGACCCAGTACTTC CASSETFGLAGQQETQYF
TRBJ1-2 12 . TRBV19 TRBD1 TGTGCCAGTGTTGACAGGGGGGATGGCTACACCTTC CASVDRGDGYTF
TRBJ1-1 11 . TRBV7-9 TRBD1 TGTGCCAGCAGCCCATCCCCAGTGACAGGGTTT CASSPSPVTGF
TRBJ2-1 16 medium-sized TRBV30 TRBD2 TGTGCCTGGGGCCTAGCGGGGGCTGCCATGCACAATGAGCAGTTCTTC CAWGLAGAAMHNEQFF
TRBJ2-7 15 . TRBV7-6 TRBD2 TGTGCCAGCAGCCCATGGACTAGCGGCTCCTACGAGCAGTACTTC CASSPWTSGSYEQYF
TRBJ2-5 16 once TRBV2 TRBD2 TGTGCCAGCAGTGGTGGGGCGGGAGGGAATCAAGAGACCCAGTACTTC CASSGGAGGNQETQYF
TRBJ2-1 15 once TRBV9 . TGTGCCAGCAGCGTAGCCGTGAGCTCCTACAATGAGCAGTTCTTC CASSVAVSSYNEQFF
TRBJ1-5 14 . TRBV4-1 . TGCGCCAGCAGCCAGGGGGCTCGCAATCAGCCCCAGCATTTT CASSQGARNQPQHF
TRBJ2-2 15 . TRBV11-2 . TGTGCCAGCAGCTTAGTCACTAGTCGCACCGGGGAGCTGTTTTTT CASSLVTSRTGELFF
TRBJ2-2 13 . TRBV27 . TGTGCCAGCAAGCAGGGAACCACCGGGGAGCTGTTTTTT CASKQGTTGELFF